These 25 T cell receptor beta chains originate from one sample sequenced in a study of blood T cell repertoires in COVID-19. Clones were read by immunoSEQ multiplex PCR, and TCRdb kept only the in-frame ones, dropping some. The sample yields fewer than 350,000 clones, approximately 85% seen once. Sequenced material: peripheral blood. The receptor source for this set is a human donor in a cohort sampled during active COVID-19.

A few counts support this clone. The V and J genes are TRBV3-1 (or the pseudogene TRBV3-2) and TRBJ1-2; D might be TRBD1 (6 bases). Trimming took 1 base from V and 5 from J, leaving 11 bases between them. The germline V gene has CDR1 LGHDT and CDR2 YNNKEL (reference sequence). The CDR3 spans 14 residues. The CDR3 loop reads CASSQAGVGYGYTF. CDR3 bases: TGTGCCAGCAGCCAAGCAGGGGTAGGATATGGCTACACCTTC.

The rearrangement uses TRBV4-2 and TRBJ1-4, with 11 bases aligning to TRBD1. The CDR3 is made up of 15 amino acids. The germline CDR1 and CDR2 sequences are LGHNA and YNFKEQ. J was trimmed by 8 bases and V by 0 bases; bases with no gene match: 2. The CDR3 is CASSQDGQGAEKLFF. In nucleotides, the CDR3 is TGTGCCAGCAGCCAAGATGGACAGGGGGCGGAAAAACTGTTTTTT.

The chain joins TRBV9 to TRBJ2-7, with D perhaps TRBD1 (5 bases). Per the germline V gene, CDR1 is SGDLS and CDR2 is YYNGEE. V shed 0 bases and J shed 2 bases, with 9 bases lying between them. This CDR3 is built from 14 residues. The CDR3 loop is CASSVAMTAYEQYF. CDR3 sequence (DNA): TGTGCCAGCAGCGTAGCTATGACAGCCTACGAGCAGTACTTC.

The J gene is TRBJ2-7, the V gene TRBV7-9; a possible D gene is TRBD2 (5 bases). CDR1 and CDR2 from the germline V gene are SEHNR and FQNEAQ (reference sequence). Trimming took 3 bases from V and 5 from J, leaving 20 bases between them. The CDR3 runs 16 residues. CDR3 loop: CASSLGVLGSIHEQYF. In nucleotides, the CDR3 is TGTGCCAGCAGCTTGGGCGTGTTAGGGAGTATTCACGAGCAGTACTTC.

The chain has TRBV3-1 (or the pseudogene TRBV3-2) and TRBJ2-2; 14 positions agree with TRBD2. V shed 4 bases and J 0 bases; nucleotides not matched to a gene: 1. This CDR3 comprises 17 residues. Germline CDR1 LGHDT, CDR2 YNNKEL (reference sequence). The CDR3 DNA follows: TGTGCCAGCAGCCGGACTAGCGGGGGGACGAACACCGGGGAGCTGTTTTTT. Its translation: CASSRTSGGTNTGELFF.

This chain uses TRBV2 with TRBJ2-1; 8 bases agree with TRBD1. With V trimmed by 8 bases and J by 6 bases, 9 bases remained unmatched. Germline V gene lookup returns CDR1 SNHLY and CDR2 FYNNEI. CDR3 length equals 14 residues. CDR3 in amino acids: CASEQGVFGNEQFF. CDR3 coding DNA: TGTGCCAGCGAACAGGGGGTATTCGGCAATGAGCAGTTCTTC.

This chain links TRBV14 with TRBJ1-2; tentatively, D is TRBD1 (5 bases). Trimming shortened V by 4 bases and J by 5 bases, and 11 bases separated the two germline ends. This CDR3 is 13 amino acids long. The germline V gene has CDR1 SGHDN and CDR2 FVKESK. This CDR3 reads CASSRDSGYGYTF. The CDR3 coding sequence is TGTGCCAGCAGCCGGGACTCGGGTTATGGCTACACCTTC.

The genes are TRBV5-4 and TRBJ1-4; 7 nucleotides line up with TRBD1. Germline values: CDR1 SGHNT, CDR2 YYREEE (reference sequence). The CDR3 totals 14 residues. J gave up 8 bases and V 4 bases, and 8 bases lay outside the gene matches. Here the CDR3 DNA reads TGTGCCAGCAGCGGGGGGACAGCCGGGGAAAAACTGTTTTTT. Translated, it gives CASSGGTAGEKLFF.

The rearrangement joins TRBV6-5 to TRBJ1-5; a weak D match, TRBD1 (5 bases). Trimming shortened V by 6 bases and J by 0 bases, and 12 bases separated the two germline ends. The CDR3 totals 15 residues. The V gene's germline CDR1 is MNHEY and CDR2 SVGAGI. CDR3 protein: CASRGPKYSNQPQHF. The DNA of the CDR3 is TGTGCCAGCAGGGGGCCTAAGTATAGCAATCAGCCCCAGCATTTT.

The J gene is TRBJ1-5, the V gene TRBV10-1, with TRBD1 identical over 9 bases. The CDR3 length is 15 residues. Looked up from germline, CDR1 is WNHNN and CDR2 is SYGVQD (reference sequence). V shed 3 bases and J 6 bases; nucleotides not matched to a gene: 6. CDR3 loop: CASSEGQGFGQPQHF. The CDR3 region has the DNA TGCGCCAGCAGTGAAGGACAGGGGTTTGGTCAGCCCCAGCATTTT.

V and J are TRBV20-1 and TRBJ2-7, with D unclear. CDR3 length: 12 residues. The ends were cut back, 3 bases at V and 1 base at J, with 7 bases in the middle. From germline, CDR1 is DFQATT and CDR2 SNEGSKA (reference sequence). Here the CDR3 DNA reads TGCAGTGCTAGTCGCCAGTCCTACGAGCAGTACTTC. It translates to CSASRQSYEQYF.

The chain is built from TRBV5-1 and TRBJ1-1; D is undetermined. This CDR3 spans 14 amino acids. V gave up 4 bases and J gave up 4 bases, with 14 bases separating them. In germline, CDR1 is SGHRS, CDR2 YFSETQ. The CDR3 DNA sequence: TGCGCCAGCAGCCCCGGCAGCGTTACCACTGAAGCTTTCTTT. It specifies CASSPGSVTTEAFF.

The rearrangement uses TRBV7-9 and TRBJ2-1, with a possible D match to TRBD1 (5 bases). The V gene lost 1 base and the J gene lost 3 bases, with 13 bases spanning the gap. CDR1 is SEHNR, CDR2 FQNEAQ, per germline (reference sequence). CDR3 length equals 16 residues. CDR3 DNA sequence: TGTGCCAGCAGCTTAGTGGCAGGTCAGGGCTACAATGAGCAGTTCTTC. Translation: CASSLVAGQGYNEQFF.

The chain employs TRBV19 and TRBJ1-2, with no clear D. V was trimmed by 6 bases and J by 4 bases, leaving 18 bases between them. Germline lookup yields CDR1 LNHDA and CDR2 SQIVND (reference sequence). This CDR3 is built from 15 residues. The CDR3 bases are TGTGCCAGTAGGGCCTCTAGAGGGATGCTCTATGGCTACACCTTC. Protein: CASRASRGMLYGYTF.

The V and J genes are TRBV5-6 and TRBJ1-1; D might be TRBD1 (6 bases). Trimming cost V 4 bases and J 1 base, with 14 bases left between them. Germline CDR1 SGHDT, CDR2 YYEEEE. CDR3 length equals 15 residues. The CDR3 region has the DNA TGTGCCAGCAGCATAATACAGGGTGGGAACACTGAAGCTTTCTTT. It is translated as CASSIIQGGNTEAFF.

The gene calls are TRBV6-5 and TRBJ1-2; no firm D call. The CDR3 extends over 16 amino acids. Trimming took off 0 bases at V and 6 bases at J, with 17 bases between the two ends. Germline loops: CDR1 MNHEY, CDR2 SVGAGI. CDR3: CASSYSNPMRPNGYTF. In DNA, the CDR3 is TGTGCCAGCAGTTACTCGAACCCAATGAGGCCTAATGGCTACACCTTC.

The gene calls are TRBV5-1 and TRBJ1-1; maybe TRBD1 (6 bases). Germline V gene lookup returns CDR1 SGHRS and CDR2 YFSETQ. V lost 4 bases and J lost 6, with 25 bases in between. The length of the CDR3 is 17 residues. CDR3 protein: CASSPSLPLHRASEAFF. The DNA for the CDR3 is TGCGCCAGCAGCCCTTCCCTACCACTCCACAGGGCGTCTGAAGCTTTCTTT.

This rearrangement joins TRBV18 to TRBJ1-5, with 7 positions matching TRBD1. J lost 3 bases, V lost 0 bases, and 2 bases had no gene match. CDR1 is KGHSH, CDR2 LQKENI, per germline. The CDR3 is made up of 15 amino acids. This chain's CDR3 is CASSPPGQFNQPQHF. In DNA form, the CDR3 reads TGTGCCAGCTCACCACCGGGACAGTTCAATCAGCCCCAGCATTTT.

The J gene is TRBJ2-1, the V gene TRBV6-2 or TRBV6-3, with TRBD2 matching over 8 bases. V shed 5 bases and J 6 bases; nucleotides not matched to a gene: 15. CDR3 length: 17 amino acids. Germline-derived CDR1 and CDR2 are MNHEY and SVGEGT. CDR3 nucleotides: TGTGCCAGCAGTACTTTTCGGGGGGCTAGCGGGCGCAATGAGCAGTTCTTC. Its translation: CASSTFRGASGRNEQFF.

The chain combines TRBV6-1 with TRBJ1-3; D is possibly TRBD1 (5 bases). Trimming stripped 3 bases from V and 0 bases from J, with 6 bases between. CDR3 length: 14 amino acids. From germline, CDR1 is MNHNS and CDR2 SASEGT. As DNA, the CDR3 is TGTGCCAGCAGTGAGACAGACTCTGGAAACACCATATATTTT. Protein sequence: CASSETDSGNTIYF.

This clone was recorded once. This chain links TRBV3-1 (or the pseudogene TRBV3-2) with TRBJ1-3; possible D gene TRBD1, 5 bases. The CDR3 spans 14 residues. The V gene lost 4 bases and the J gene lost 2 bases, with 9 bases spanning the gap. In germline, CDR1 is LGHDT, CDR2 YNNKEL (reference sequence). DNA of the CDR3: TGTGCCAGCAGCCTGCGGGGCACTGGAAACACCATATATTTT. Its protein product is CASSLRGTGNTIYF.

The chain links TRBV30 to TRBJ1-5; the match to TRBD1 covers 10 bases. The CDR3 sequence is 17 residues long. The junction had 11 bases not matched to a gene; V was cut back by 0 bases and J by 6 bases. Germline V lookup: CDR1 GTSNPN, CDR2 SVGIG (reference sequence). The CDR3 loop is CAWSVRSGTGEGQPQHF. CDR3 DNA: TGTGCCTGGAGTGTACGGTCCGGGACAGGGGAGGGTCAGCCCCAGCATTTT.

The rearrangement links TRBV5-1 to TRBJ2-7; 7 bases map to TRBD1. CDR3 size: 13 residues. The V gene end was trimmed by 5 bases and the J gene end by 0 bases; junction bases not matched to a gene: 2. Germline-derived CDR1 and CDR2 are SGHRS and YFSETQ. The CDR3 reads CASRTGSSYEQYF. The CDR3 nucleotides read TGCGCCAGCAGGACAGGGAGCTCCTACGAGCAGTACTTC. The entire variable domain, with the rest obtained from reference TRBV5-1 and TRBJ2-7, is as follows: KAGVTQTPRYLIKTRGQQVTLSCSPISGHRSVSWYQQTPGQGLQFLFEYFSETQRNKGNFPGRFSGRQFSNSRSEMNVSTLELGDSALYLCASRTGSSYEQYFGPGTRLTVT.

The chain is built from TRBV24-1 and TRBJ1-6, with D perhaps matching TRBD1 (6 bases). Germline CDR1 KGHDR, CDR2 SFDVKD. Trimming took off 12 bases at V and 7 bases at J, with 12 bases between the two ends. The CDR3 has 12 residues. The CDR3 spells CAPRDTNSPLHF. Here the CDR3 DNA reads TGTGCCCCCCGGGACACAAATTCACCCCTCCACTTT.

The chain joins TRBV2 to TRBJ2-3; TRBD2 agrees at 7 bases. Germline V gives CDR1 SNHLY, CDR2 FYNNEI. V gave up 7 bases and J gave up 1 base; unmatched junction bases: 5. This CDR3 has 14 residues. CDR3 sequence: CASIGAGGTDTQYF. CDR3 nucleotide sequence: TGTGCCAGCATAGGGGCGGGGGGCACAGATACGCAGTATTTT.